This T cell receptor beta chain was obtained from a study of post-analysis software for immune sequencing data (dated by TCRdb to about 2015). As for the study more broadly: The recorded disease courses included relapsing-remitting, secondary progressive and progressive-relapsing multiple sclerosis, and some patients had no subtype annotation. The patient repertoires were set against eleven to twelve previously published healthy control repertoires from donors whose ages ranged from roughly 6 to 25 years. A subset of samples was prepared in parallel using single-end sample barcoding, then pooled and co-amplified after Illumina adapter ligation.

Study-level results and caveats: Direct clustering with F measure showed strong co-clustering of samples prepared in the same batch, prompting a batch-effect correction. The multiple sclerosis patient group was slightly younger than the control group. Normalized Chao1 diversity was significantly lower in multiple sclerosis patients than controls, suggesting substantial peripheral T-cell clonal expansion.

Worth noting for this clonotype: Its antigen remains unidentified. Per-base quality was not reported, and no clone a single base away is much larger than it.

The receptor library was made with PCR. TCRdb lists the instrument as Illumina HiSeq 2500. Unique molecular identifiers were incorporated into TCR beta cDNA libraries to reduce PCR and sequencing biases. Per 1 to 10 million input T cells, 500,000 or so cDNA molecules were obtained, such that each molecule approximated one T cell. The patient libraries were prepared and sequenced with the same protocol used for the earlier healthy control dataset. Samples belonging to the same batch were prepared together, multiplexed and sequenced on a shared HiSeq lane. Per the source publication's procedure: MIGEC was used to process the raw barcoded reads, and molecular identifier groups with only a single read were discarded before consensus assembly and CDR3 extraction. Clonotype tables were post-analysed with VDJtools, and diversity was normalized by down-sampling all datasets to the smallest sample size. In repertoire overlap clustering, CDR3 amino acid sequences, but not nucleotide sequences, were matched to correct batch-related cross-sample contamination. TCRdb trimmed public reads at Q25 via fastp, called clones via MiXCR and kept in-frame beta chains. CDR3 protein duplicates are merged, each entry listing the most common genes and DNA. In this record, the V and J calls reflect TCRdb's handling and not the investigators' own analysis. In all, the sample holds hundreds of thousands of distinct CDR3 sequences, and around 40% of those were seen once. In total, the top ten clones hold roughly 12% of the sample.

TCR beta repertoires were profiled from peripheral blood of 10 to 15 young patients with multiple sclerosis to demonstrate the VDJtools post-analysis software. Multiple sclerosis patients were children and adolescents aged about 6 to 15 years. Sequenced material: blood. This TCR derives from a girl between 5 and 17 years old with multiple sclerosis.

The sequenced DNA is TGTGCCGCCATCCAAGGACGGGGTTACGAGCAGTACTTC. Translation gives CAAIQGRGYEQYF. The rearranged segments are TRBV10-3 and TRBJ2-4; 5 matching bases give a weak D call of TRBD2. The J call may be wrong; the DNA end is better matched by TRBJ2-7. Via the germline V gene, CDR1 is ENHRY and CDR2 SYGVKD. The CDR3 measures 13 amino acids from cysteine to phenylalanine. The sequence is cut down to CDR3 DNA, 39 bases in frame from base 1.